This T cell receptor beta chain originates from a study of blood T cell repertoires in COVID-19. As for the study in general: PBMCs, B-cell-depleted T cells, or T cells were the source of the cDNA or gDNA that made up the material.

The protocol was immunoSEQ multiplex PCR, while the TCRdb copy is restricted to in-frame clones and leaves out a portion. Of about 160,000 clones in the sample, about four fifths were seen once. Germline values: CDR1 MNHNS, CDR2 SASEGT. The CDR3 length is 16 residues. Trimming left V 2 bases short and J 4 bases short, with 16 bases between. The sequenced sample consisted of peripheral blood. The chain joins TRBV6-1 to TRBJ2-3, with D possibly matching TRBD2 (5 bases). The sequence was collected from a woman of 80 years or more with acute or convalescent COVID-19. DNA of the CDR3: TGTGCCAGCAGTGAAAGTTGGGGTGACGGGGCAGATACGCAGTATTTT. It codes for CASSESWGDGADTQYF.